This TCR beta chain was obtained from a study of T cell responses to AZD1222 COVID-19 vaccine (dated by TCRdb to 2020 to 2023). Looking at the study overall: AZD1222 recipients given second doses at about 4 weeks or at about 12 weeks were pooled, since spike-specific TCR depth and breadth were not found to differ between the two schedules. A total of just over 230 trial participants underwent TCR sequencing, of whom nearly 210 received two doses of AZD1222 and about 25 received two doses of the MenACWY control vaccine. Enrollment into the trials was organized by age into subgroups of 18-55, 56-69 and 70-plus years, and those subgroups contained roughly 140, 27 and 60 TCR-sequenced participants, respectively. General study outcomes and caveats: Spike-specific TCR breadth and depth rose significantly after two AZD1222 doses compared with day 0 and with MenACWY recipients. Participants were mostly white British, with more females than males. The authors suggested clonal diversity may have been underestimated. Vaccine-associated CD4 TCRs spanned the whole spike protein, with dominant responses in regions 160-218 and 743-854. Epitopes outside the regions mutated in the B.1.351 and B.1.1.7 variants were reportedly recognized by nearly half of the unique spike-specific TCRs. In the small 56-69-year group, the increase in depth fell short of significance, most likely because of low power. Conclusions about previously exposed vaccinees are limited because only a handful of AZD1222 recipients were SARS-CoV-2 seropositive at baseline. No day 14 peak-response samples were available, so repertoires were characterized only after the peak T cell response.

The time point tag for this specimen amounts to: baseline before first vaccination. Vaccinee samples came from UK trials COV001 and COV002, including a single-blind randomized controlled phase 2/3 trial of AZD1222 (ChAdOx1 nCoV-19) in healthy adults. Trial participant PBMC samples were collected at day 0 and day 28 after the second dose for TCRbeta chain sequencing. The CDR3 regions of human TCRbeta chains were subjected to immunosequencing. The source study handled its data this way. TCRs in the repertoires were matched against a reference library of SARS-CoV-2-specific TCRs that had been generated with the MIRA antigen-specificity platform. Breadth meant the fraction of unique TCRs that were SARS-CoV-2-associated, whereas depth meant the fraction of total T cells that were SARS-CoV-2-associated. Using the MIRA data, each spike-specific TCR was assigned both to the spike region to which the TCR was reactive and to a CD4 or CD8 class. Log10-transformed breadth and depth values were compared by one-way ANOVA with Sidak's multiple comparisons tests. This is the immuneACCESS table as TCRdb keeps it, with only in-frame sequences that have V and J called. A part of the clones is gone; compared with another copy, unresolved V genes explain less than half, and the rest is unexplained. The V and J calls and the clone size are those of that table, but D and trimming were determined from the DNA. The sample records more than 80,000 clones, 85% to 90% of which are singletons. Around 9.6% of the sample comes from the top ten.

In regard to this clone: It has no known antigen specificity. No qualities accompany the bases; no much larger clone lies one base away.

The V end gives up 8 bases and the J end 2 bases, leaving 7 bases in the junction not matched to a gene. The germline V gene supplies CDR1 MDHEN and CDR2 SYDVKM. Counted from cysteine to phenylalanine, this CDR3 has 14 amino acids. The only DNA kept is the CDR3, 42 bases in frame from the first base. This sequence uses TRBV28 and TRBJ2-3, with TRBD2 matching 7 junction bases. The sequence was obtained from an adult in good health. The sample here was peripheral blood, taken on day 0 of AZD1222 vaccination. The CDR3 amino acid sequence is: CASVGRGLTDTQYF. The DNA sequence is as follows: TGTGCCAGCGTAGGGAGGGGTCTCACAGATACGCAGTATTTT.